The sequence of this TCR beta chain was determined in a study of blood T cell repertoires in COVID-19. Background on the study: Researchers got acute and convalescent COVID-19 samples from the United States, Italy and Spain. Nucleic acid was either cDNA or gDNA, and it came from T cells, B-cell-depleted T cells, or PBMCs.

In the original processing: Amplifying reference gene primers gave estimates of nucleated cell counts. Measured with immunoSEQ multiplex PCR; TCRdb has only the in-frame clones, and not every one. V and J calls and clone size are given by that table; D and trimming were obtained from the DNA. Counted here are 210,000 or so clones, around 90% occurring once; the ten biggest clones make up around 1.2%. The germline V gene encodes CDR1 GTSNPN and CDR2 SVGIG (reference sequence). The CDR3 spans 16 residues. V was pared by 1 base and J by 6 bases, with 11 bases of the junction left unmatched. This chain uses TRBV30 with TRBJ1-5; 8 bases align to TRBD1. The sample was peripheral blood. The TCR comes from a man aged 30-40 years with acute or convalescent COVID-19. In DNA form, the CDR3 reads TGTGCCTGGAGTGGTGGCTGGACAGGGAGAATTCAGCCCCAGCATTTT. This translates into CAWSGGWTGRIQPQHF.